This is a list of T cell receptor beta chains from one sample in a study of T cell changes during pregnancy in multiple sclerosis. Sequencing was performed with immunoSEQ multiplex PCR; in TCRdb, only in-frame clones are kept and a portion is missing. The repertoire holds 29,000 or so clones, with roughly nine tenths as singletons. The source material was CD8+ T cells from peripheral blood mononuclear cells, sampled in the second trimester of pregnancy. The receptor set was obtained from a female donor with multiple sclerosis, enrolled in a pregnancy study. The CDR3 runs from the conserved cysteine through the conserved F or W. D genes are given only for firm matches. Not all rows give a size; the values are once, few, many and, for expanded clones, a class.

TGTGCCAGCAGCTCCGGGCAGGGGCTAAACTATGGCTACACCTTC	CASSSGQGLNYGYTF	TRBJ1-2	.	TRBV7-6	.
TGTGCCAGCAGTGGGACTTCCTCCCAAGAGACCCAGTACTTC	CASSGTSSQETQYF	TRBJ2-5	.	TRBV2	.
TGTGCCATCAGTGAGTTAGGACAGGGGCGTACGAACACTGAAGCTTTCTTT	CAISELGQGRTNTEAFF	TRBJ1-1	TRBD1	TRBV10-3	.
TGTGCCAGCAGCGTAGTAGAACGTATGGTCAATGAGCAGTTCTTC	CASSVVERMVNEQFF	TRBJ2-1	.	TRBV9	.
TGTGCCAGCAGTGACTCGAGTACTAGCCAGAGCACAGATACGCAGTATTTT	CASSDSSTSQSTDTQYF	TRBJ2-3	.	TRBV6-4	.
TGTGCCGGTAGCGAGTCGTTAGATTACAATGAGCAGTTCTTC	CAGSESLDYNEQFF	TRBJ2-1	.	TRBV6-1	.
TGTGCCAGCAGTGAAAAGGGGGCCTCACCCCTCCACTTT	CASSEKGASPLHF	TRBJ1-6	TRBD1	TRBV25-1	.
TGTGCCAGCAGCCGGACAGGGGGGTCCTCTGGGGCCAACGTCCTGACTTTC	CASSRTGGSSGANVLTF	TRBJ2-6	TRBD1	TRBV7-9	.
TGTGCCAGCAACGAGGCTAGCTCGCCCCACATCCATACGCAGTATTTT	CASNEASSPHIHTQYF	TRBJ2-3	.	TRBV14	.
TGTGCCAGCAGGGGAGGGGGAATTTACGAGCAGTACTTC	CASRGGGIYEQYF	TRBJ2-7	.	TRBV28	.
TGTGCCAGCAGCTCCACAGGGGGCGGTGGCGGCTACACCTTC	CASSSTGGGGGYTF	TRBJ1-2	TRBD1	TRBV27	once
TGTGCCAGCAGCTTAACAGGGGCCGGGGAGACCCAGTACTTC	CASSLTGAGETQYF	TRBJ2-5	.	TRBV7-3	.
TGTGCCAGCAGTTTTGGGGGGAGCAATCAGCCCCAGCATTTT	CASSFGGSNQPQHF	TRBJ1-5	.	TRBV27	.
TGTGCCAGCAGTTTTCAGGGGAATGGTGCCAAAAACATTCAGTACTTC	CASSFQGNGAKNIQYF	TRBJ2-4	.	TRBV28	.
TGTGCCAGCAGTGAGGACAGGAACTCCTACGAGCAGTACTTC	CASSEDRNSYEQYF	TRBJ2-7	TRBD1	TRBV6-1	.
TGTGCCAGCAGTTTATTACTTACGGCAGATACGCAGTATTTT	CASSLLLTADTQYF	TRBJ2-3	.	TRBV28	.
TGTGCCAGCAGAGATTCCCGGGGCCAAGAGACCCAGTACTTC	CASRDSRGQETQYF	TRBJ2-5	.	TRBV13	.
TGTGCCAGCAGCCAAGGACAGTTAAACTATGGCTACACCTTC	CASSQGQLNYGYTF	TRBJ1-2	.	TRBV7-9	.
TGTGCCAGCAGCTCAGAGGTCGGGACAGCCATCTACGAGCAGTACTTC	CASSSEVGTAIYEQYF	TRBJ2-7	TRBD1	TRBV11-3	.
TGTGCCAGCAGCTCCGACGGGCCAGGGGAGCGGTACGAGCAGTACTTC	CASSSDGPGERYEQYF	TRBJ2-7	.	TRBV5-8	.
TGTGCCAGTAGCGCCGGGACTAGCGGAGGCACAGATACGCAGTATTTT	CASSAGTSGGTDTQYF	TRBJ2-3	TRBD2	TRBV11-2	.
TGTGCCAGCAGCTTAGAACCCCGTGAAGCGGGAGGGCAAGATACGCAGTATTTT	CASSLEPREAGGQDTQYF	TRBJ2-3	TRBD2	TRBV7-8	once
TGTGCCAGCAGCACGGGGACTAGCGGGGGTGCAGATACGCAGTATTTT	CASSTGTSGGADTQYF	TRBJ2-3	TRBD2	TRBV9	.
TGTGCCAGCCGGGACAGGGTAATCTATGGCTACACCTTC	CASRDRVIYGYTF	TRBJ1-2	TRBD1	TRBV2	.
TGTGCCTGGAGTGACGGGGGGCTCTACAATGAGCAGTTCTTC	CAWSDGGLYNEQFF	TRBJ2-1	.	TRBV30	.
TGTGCCAGCAGTCCCAACTCAGGGAACACTGAAGCTTTCTTT	CASSPNSGNTEAFF	TRBJ1-1	.	TRBV27	.
TGTGCCAGCAGTGAAGTGAAAGGGGGCTTGGATACGCAGTATTTT	CASSEVKGGLDTQYF	TRBJ2-3	TRBD1	TRBV6-1	.
TGTGCCAGCTCACCATTTCCTAGCGGAGGGACCACAGATACGCAGTATTTT	CASSPFPSGGTTDTQYF	TRBJ2-3	TRBD2	TRBV18	.
TGTGCCAGCAGCTCACCGGGACTAGCGGGTCACGAGCAGTTCTTC	CASSSPGLAGHEQFF	TRBJ2-1	TRBD2	TRBV7-9	.
TGTGCCAGTATTTTGCTAGCTAGCGGGACCAATGAGCAGTTCTTC	CASILLASGTNEQFF	TRBJ2-1	TRBD2	TRBV19	few
TGTGCCAGCACCCCATGGGCAGGGGAAAGCTATGGCTACACCTTC	CASTPWAGESYGYTF	TRBJ1-2	.	TRBV27	.
TGTGCCAGCAGTCCAAAGCGGGGGGGCCTCCACGAGCAGTACTTC	CASSPKRGGLHEQYF	TRBJ2-7	TRBD2	TRBV7-9	few
TGTGCCAGCAGCTTGGGGGGCAGGGTGTCTGGAGATACGCAGTATTTT	CASSLGGRVSGDTQYF	TRBJ2-3	.	TRBV5-5	.
TGTGCCAGCAGTTTCCAACAAACAGGGGAGGTTGAAGCTTTCTTT	CASSFQQTGEVEAFF	TRBJ1-1	TRBD1	TRBV28	once
TGTGCCAGCAGTCACTGGAGCGGAAACAACAATGAGCAGTTCTTC	CASSHWSGNNNEQFF	TRBJ2-1	.	TRBV28	.
TGTGCCAGCATTCCCCCAGCGGGGAATGAGCAGTTCTTC	CASIPPAGNEQFF	TRBJ2-1	TRBD2	TRBV6-5	.
TGTGCCAGCTCACCACCTTCTATCCCCACAGATACGCAGTATTTT	CASSPPSIPTDTQYF	TRBJ2-3	.	TRBV18	.
TGTGCCAGCAGCTTAGTCAGGGCCTTCTTGAACACTGAAGCTTTCTTT	CASSLVRAFLNTEAFF	TRBJ1-1	.	TRBV7-9	.
TGTGCCAGCAGCTCCTTAGCCGATACAACTGACTCTGGGGCCAACGTCCTGACTTTC	CASSSLADTTDSGANVLTF	TRBJ2-6	.	TRBV13	.
TGTGCCAGCAGTTTCTCACAGAATAGTGAAAAACTGTTTTTT	CASSFSQNSEKLFF	TRBJ1-4	.	TRBV28	.
TGTGCCAGCAGCCATTCTGGGACAGGGGATGGCTACACCTTC	CASSHSGTGDGYTF	TRBJ1-2	TRBD1	TRBV7-9	once
TGCGCCAGCAGCCCTACCGGGACAGGGTTCTACGAGCAGTACTTC	CASSPTGTGFYEQYF	TRBJ2-7	TRBD1	TRBV5-1	.
TGTGCCAGCAGCCTCCCTGACAGGGTTTACGAGCAGTACTTC	CASSLPDRVYEQYF	TRBJ2-7	TRBD1	TRBV6-6	.
TGTGCCATCAGTGAGCGCGGTGATGAAGCTTTCTTT	CAISERGDEAFF	TRBJ1-1	.	TRBV10-3	.
TGTGCCAGCAGTTTATTTGTCAGTTCCACTGAAGCTTTCTTT	CASSLFVSSTEAFF	TRBJ1-1	.	TRBV27	.
TGCGCCAGCAGCCAAGATCCCGACAGGACAACCGGGGAGCTGTTTTTT	CASSQDPDRTTGELFF	TRBJ2-2	.	TRBV4-3	.
TGTGCCAGCAGTCCCCCGGGACTCTATGGCTACACCTTC	CASSPPGLYGYTF	TRBJ1-2	.	TRBV6-5	.
TGTGCCAGCTCCAGGTGGCGGGGGGGCGCAGATACGCAGTATTTT	CASSRWRGGADTQYF	TRBJ2-3	TRBD2	TRBV2	.
TGTGCCAGCAGTACCCTTACTGGGACAGACAATGAAAAACTGTTTTTT	CASSTLTGTDNEKLFF	TRBJ1-4	TRBD1	TRBV28	.